A selection of T cell receptor beta chains follows, all from one sample in a study of T cell repertoires in cytomegalovirus infection. From the reads, TCRdb called clonotypes with MiXCR, one entry per CDR3 protein. The sample carries some 180,000 distinct CDR3 sequences, 8% to 10% recorded once. Specimen: PBMCs. The receptors originated from a human donor in good health (CMV status not recorded). Some clones in this sample may be carry-over from other donors' samples. Each CDR3 is given with its conserved first and last residue. The order of the fields is V gene, J gene, clone size, D gene, CDR3 protein, CDR3 DNA. The D gene is left open where the match is weak. Clone sizes are given selectively: once, few, many, or a class where the clone is expanded.

V gene: TRBV3-1; J gene: TRBJ2-2; clone size: .; D gene: .; CDR3 protein: CASLTRNTGELFF; CDR3 DNA: TGTGCCAGCTTGACACGGAACACCGGGGAGCTGTTTTTT
V gene: TRBV15; J gene: TRBJ2-1; clone size: many; D gene: TRBD2; CDR3 protein: CATSRGKLAGVGEQFF; CDR3 DNA: TGTGCCACCAGCAGGGGGAAGCTAGCGGGAGTAGGTGAGCAGTTCTTC
V gene: TRBV27; J gene: TRBJ2-3; clone size: .; D gene: TRBD2; CDR3 protein: CASSLYSAGATDTQSF; CDR3 DNA: TGTGCCAGCAGTTTATATTCAGCGGGAGCCACAGATACGCAGTCTTTT
V gene: TRBV11-2; J gene: TRBJ2-7; clone size: .; D gene: .; CDR3 protein: CASSLGQGIYEQYF; CDR3 DNA: TGTGCCAGCAGCTTAGGGCAGGGAATCTACGAGCAGTACTTC
V gene: TRBV20-1; J gene: TRBJ2-7; clone size: few; D gene: .; CDR3 protein: CSASNAAYEQYF; CDR3 DNA: TGCAGTGCTAGTAATGCAGCTTACGAGCAGTACTTC
V gene: TRBV6-6; J gene: TRBJ1-5; clone size: many; D gene: .; CDR3 protein: CASSMRGLKGSGNQPQHF; CDR3 DNA: TGTGCCAGCAGTATGAGGGGACTCAAAGGGTCCGGCAATCAGCCCCAGCATTTT
V gene: TRBV5-8; J gene: TRBJ1-2; clone size: few; D gene: .; CDR3 protein: CASRGRGPANYGYTF; CDR3 DNA: TGTGCCAGCAGGGGACGGGGGCCCGCTAACTATGGCTACACCTTC
V gene: TRBV7-2; J gene: TRBJ2-1; clone size: many; D gene: .; CDR3 protein: CASSLWVQQGGRDEQFF; CDR3 DNA: TGTGCCAGCAGCTTATGGGTTCAACAGGGGGGGAGGGATGAGCAGTTCTTC
V gene: TRBV7-6; J gene: TRBJ2-5; clone size: .; D gene: .; CDR3 protein: CASSQGGRESQYF; CDR3 DNA: TGTGCCAGCAGTCAGGGTGGCCGGGAGTCCCAGTACTTC
V gene: TRBV11-3; J gene: TRBJ1-1; clone size: many; D gene: TRBD1; CDR3 protein: CASSSGQGSHTEAFF; CDR3 DNA: TGTGCCAGCAGCTCGGGACAGGGCTCCCACACTGAAGCTTTCTTT
V gene: TRBV7-9; J gene: TRBJ1-6; clone size: many; D gene: .; CDR3 protein: CASSFPGNGDSPLHF; CDR3 DNA: TGTGCCAGCAGCTTTCCGGGAAACGGGGATTCACCCCTCCACTTT
V gene: TRBV6-5; J gene: TRBJ2-2; clone size: many; D gene: .; CDR3 protein: CASNIRDTSVTGELFF; CDR3 DNA: TGTGCCAGCAATATCCGGGACACCTCGGTCACCGGGGAGCTGTTTTTT
V gene: TRBV7-2; J gene: TRBJ1-5; clone size: many; D gene: .; CDR3 protein: CASSLVRGPNQPQHF; CDR3 DNA: TGTGCCAGCAGCTTAGTACGGGGGCCCAATCAGCCCCAGCATTTT